The following is a T cell receptor (beta chain) sequence with its context. Its cognate antigen is unknown. CDR1 is LGHNA, CDR2 YNFKEQ, per germline. Trimming took 1 base from V and 2 from J, leaving 13 bases between them. This CDR3 contains 16 residues. How the authors handled the data: There were no quality scores in the junction-only immunoSEQ sequences, so filtering differed. TCRdb's copy holds only in-frame clones and misses some; the assay was immunoSEQ multiplex PCR. The D gene and trimming were derived from the DNA, and the V and J assignments and clone size from that table. The data hold around 650,000 clones, with approximately 96% observed a single time. This record belongs to a study of shared clonotypes between healthy human individuals. Study-wide results and limits: Naive subsets, compared against memory subsets, generally had larger estimated richness values.

Naive CD8 cells, CD45RO-negative and positively selected for CCR7, excluded terminally differentiated effector memory CD45RA+ cells. The sample consisted of naive CD8+ T cells sorted from blood. The chain combines TRBV4-2 with TRBJ2-3; D gene unclear. The sequence derives from a woman aged 25 to 39 in good health. The CDR3 loop reads CASSQAVAKTTDTQYF. DNA for the CDR3: TGTGCCAGCAGCCAAGCTGTAGCTAAGACCACAGATACGCAGTATTTT.